These T cell receptor beta chains were read from a single sample in a study of siplizumab effects on memory and regulatory T cells. Data came from immunoSEQ multiplex PCR; TCRdb stores just in-frame clones and leaves some out. The sample has about 100,000 clones, around 93% seen once. The sample was non-Treg CD4+ T cells sorted from blood. All receptors derive from a human donor in good health. Each CDR3 is given with its conserved first and last residue. The D gene is left open where the match is weak. The size entry is marked missing in some rows and otherwise reads once, few, many or a size class.

d_call	clone_size	v_call	j_call	cdr3_nt	cdr3_aa
TRBD1	.	TRBV6-6	TRBJ2-7	TGTGCCAGCAGACAGGCGGACAGGGGGGGCGAGCAGTACTTC	CASRQADRGGEQYF
.	.	TRBV6-5	TRBJ2-2	TGTGCCAGCAGTTGGGAAGGGCCTCAGACCACCGGGGAGCTGTTTTTT	CASSWEGPQTTGELFF
TRBD1	once	TRBV15	TRBJ2-7	TGTGCCACCAGCAGAGATAAGGGACAGGGTATGTACGAGCAGTACTTC	CATSRDKGQGMYEQYF
TRBD2	.	TRBV7-8	TRBJ2-1	TGTGCCAGCAGCCGCCCGACTAGCGGGAGTGTAAATGAGCAGTTCTTC	CASSRPTSGSVNEQFF
TRBD1	once	TRBV7-8	TRBJ1-2	TGTGCCAGCAGCTTGACAGGGGACTATGGCTACACCTTC	CASSLTGDYGYTF
.	.	TRBV7-9	TRBJ2-1	TGTGCCAGCAGCCCTCGAGGGGCTAGTGCTGAGCAGTTCTTC	CASSPRGASAEQFF
.	.	TRBV29-1	TRBJ2-3	TGCAGCGTTCCACAGGGGGTGTTGGTGCGGGGGTCCCCGGATACGCAGTATTTT	CSVPQGVLVRGSPDTQYF
.	.	TRBV5-1	TRBJ2-1	TGCGCCAGCAGCTTGGGGCAGGCGTCCAATGAGCAGTTCTTC	CASSLGQASNEQFF
TRBD1	.	TRBV2	TRBJ1-5	TGTGCCAGCAGTGAGTGGTACAGGGGGCGTTATAGCAATCAGCCCCAGCATTTT	CASSEWYRGRYSNQPQHF
.	.	TRBV27	TRBJ2-5	TGTGCCAGCAGTTTATCGATCGTAGGGTACCAAGAGACCCAGTACTTC	CASSLSIVGYQETQYF
.	.	TRBV7-3	TRBJ2-1	TGTGCCAGCAGCTTAACGCACCCTTCCCACAATGAGCAGTTCTTC	CASSLTHPSHNEQFF
.	once	TRBV7-3	TRBJ2-5	TGTGCCAGCAGCTCCTTGGGGAAGGGTGCGGAGACCCAGTACTTC	CASSSLGKGAETQYF
TRBD1	once	TRBV5-4	TRBJ2-5	TGTGCCAGCAGCTCCGGGACAGACCAAGAGACCCAGTACTTC	CASSSGTDQETQYF
.	.	TRBV11-2	TRBJ2-1	TGTGCCAGCAGCCTACCCGGAGGAGATGAGCAGTTCTTC	CASSLPGGDEQFF
TRBD2	.	TRBV10-3	TRBJ2-1	TGTGCCATCAATAGCGGGAGTGACCATGAGCAGTTCTTC	CAINSGSDHEQFF
.	.	TRBV11-2	TRBJ1-1	TGTGCCAGCAGCTTAGAGGGTCTTACAAACACTGAAGCTTTCTTT	CASSLEGLTNTEAFF
TRBD1	.	TRBV19	TRBJ1-1	TGTGCCAGTAGTACAGACGGACAGGGGAGGGGTTGGTTGGGCACTGAAGCTTTCTTT	CASSTDGQGRGWLGTEAFF
.	.	TRBV5-1	TRBJ1-1	TGCGCCAGCAGCTTTTCCAGTACTCTGAACACTGAAGCTTTCTTT	CASSFSSTLNTEAFF
TRBD2	once	TRBV19	TRBJ2-4	TGTGCCAGTAGTATTACCCGGGAGGAAAACATTCAGTACTTC	CASSITREENIQYF
.	.	TRBV5-5	TRBJ1-4	TGTGCCAGCAGCCCAGGACAGATATCGACTAATGAAAAACTGTTTTTT	CASSPGQISTNEKLFF
.	once	TRBV6-1	TRBJ1-4	TGTGCCAGCAGTGGATCATGGACTAATGAAAAACTGTTTTTT	CASSGSWTNEKLFF
.	.	TRBV5-4	TRBJ2-1	TGTGCCAGCAGCCCCCCCCGGGAGCTATACAATGAGCAGTTCTTC	CASSPPRELYNEQFF
TRBD1	.	TRBV10-2	TRBJ2-7	TGCGCCAGCAGGAGACAGGGGGGGACCGAGCAGTACTTC	CASRRQGGTEQYF
.	few	TRBV9	TRBJ2-5	TGTGCCAGCAGCGTAGCCGGGACGGAGCAAGAGACCCAGTACTTC	CASSVAGTEQETQYF
.	once	TRBV5-1	TRBJ2-3	TGCGCCAGCAGTTTGGTTGGGGACACCGCCACAGATACGCAGTATTTT	CASSLVGDTATDTQYF
.	.	TRBV7-9	TRBJ2-3	TGTGCCAGCAGATTAGGCACAGGGTCGAATTGGGATACGCAGTATTTT	CASRLGTGSNWDTQYF
.	.	TRBV5-1	TRBJ2-1	TGCGCCAGCAGCTTGCAAACCTACACCTCAAGCTCCTACAATGAGCAGTTCTTC	CASSLQTYTSSSYNEQFF
.	.	TRBV30	TRBJ1-1	TGTGCCTGGAGTACTAGACACACTGAAGCTTTCTTT	CAWSTRHTEAFF
.	.	TRBV27	TRBJ2-1	TGTGCCTCGGCCTCCCCCCTTGTAGCTGAGCAGTTCTTC	CASASPLVAEQFF
.	.	TRBV5-1	TRBJ2-3	TGCGCCAGCAGCGGATCCCAAGGCTTCGATACGCAGTATTTT	CASSGSQGFDTQYF
TRBD1	.	TRBV7-6	TRBJ1-1	TGTGCCAGCAGCGAAGGACAGGGCACTGAAGCTTTCTTT	CASSEGQGTEAFF
.	.	TRBV1	TRBJ2-5	TGCACCAGCACCCGGTTGGAGACCCAGTACTTC	CTSTRLETQYF
.	.	TRBV4-2	TRBJ1-4	TGTGCCAGCAGCCAGAGCCGAACAGGGTCTAATGAAAAACTGTTTTTT	CASSQSRTGSNEKLFF
TRBD1	.	TRBV7-2	TRBJ1-2	TGTGCCAGCAGCTTAGTCGGACAGGGATATGGCTACACCTTC	CASSLVGQGYGYTF
TRBD2	.	TRBV30	TRBJ2-5	TGTGCCTGGAGTGCCGGGACTAGCTCCCCCCAGACCCAGTACTTC	CAWSAGTSSPQTQYF
TRBD2	.	TRBV4-1	TRBJ2-7	TGCGCCAGCAGCCAAGAGTCCGGCGGGGGGCGAGGTTTGCAGTACTTC	CASSQESGGGRGLQYF
TRBD2	.	TRBV5-4	TRBJ2-2	TGTGCCAGCAGCTTGGTACGGTTAGCGGGAGCGATTAGGAGCACCGGGGAGCTGTTTTTT	CASSLVRLAGAIRSTGELFF
TRBD1	once	TRBV5-1	TRBJ1-6	TGCGCCAGCAGCATATGGCTCGGGACAGATAATTCACCCCTCCACTTT	CASSIWLGTDNSPLHF
.	.	TRBV19	TRBJ2-1	TGTGCCAGTAGTAGCGGAGGGAACTCCTACAATGAGCAGTTCTTC	CASSSGGNSYNEQFF
.	.	TRBV5-6	TRBJ2-5	TGTGCCAGCAGCTCATTCGGACTTTTGCAAGAGACCCAGTACTTC	CASSSFGLLQETQYF
.	.	TRBV30	TRBJ1-4	TGTGCCTGGAGTGGGGGGCTGGTTGAAAAACTGTTTTTT	CAWSGGLVEKLFF
.	.	TRBV14	TRBJ2-1	TGTGCCAGCAGCCAGGCCAACCGTTTTTATAGCGTCGATGAGCAGTTCTTC	CASSQANRFYSVDEQFF
.	.	TRBV19	TRBJ1-1	TGTGCCAGTAGTTACCCGACAGAGAACACTGAAGCTTTCTTT	CASSYPTENTEAFF
.	.	TRBV2	TRBJ2-3	TGTGCCAGCAGTGGAAACACTATGGGTTCAGATACGCAGTATTTT	CASSGNTMGSDTQYF
.	.	TRBV11-2	TRBJ1-1	TGTGCCAGCAGCTCCAGGCGGGGGAACACTGAAGCTTTCTTT	CASSSRRGNTEAFF